This T cell receptor beta chain was captured in a study of identical twins (dated by TCRdb to the mid-2010s). Study-level background: TCR alpha and beta repertoires from monozygotic twins, unrelated adults of various ages and cord blood were deep-sequenced to test whether fetal clonotypes persist. To rule out contamination, replicate twin experiments were performed at different times with different library preparation protocols.

All donors were healthy Caucasians. Three pairs of female monozygotic twins, all aged about 18 to 29 years, made up the twin cohort. The RNA used for TCR libraries was isolated from peripheral blood mononuclear cells. Library preparation employed 5' RACE. TCRdb records Illumina HiSeq 2000 as the sequencer. A universal primer binding site was added through template switching, and the final cDNA carried a unique molecular identifier so that TCR cDNA molecules could be counted accurately. Specific primers in the conserved constant-segment region were used to synthesize first-strand cDNA for TCR alpha and beta chains. To control for contamination, every cDNA library carried two barcodes: a SMART-Mk sample barcode plus Illumina barcodes. TruSeq adapter sequences, together with Illumina sample barcodes, were added in two successive PCR steps. The TCR alpha and beta cDNA libraries were sequenced on the Illumina HiSeq platform using custom primers. Per the authors' processing: MiGEC processed the raw reads to extract unique molecular identifiers, while MiXCR was used to determine the CDR3 positions. For each individual, recombination models were inferred using an EM algorithm with the repgenHMM and IGoR tools. The analysis of shared clonotypes was done with the tcR package in R, with sharing normalized by the product of cloneset sizes. Out-of-frame nonproductive sequences were analyzed to study raw recombination free of thymic and clonal selection effects. TCRdb reworked the public reads: Q25 trimming with fastp, MiXCR clone assembly, productive beta chains retained. Every distinct CDR3 protein forms one entry, paired with its most common genes and DNA. V and J calls and clone size were set by TCRdb, not the authors. The sample contains about 720,000 distinct CDR3 sequences, 8.6% of them found a single time. 0.85% to 1% of the sample is in the top ten clones.

General findings and caveats noted by the study authors: In monozygotic twins, recombination models systematically underestimated out-of-frame TCR alpha sharing, but the models matched the sharing seen between unrelated individuals. The excess sharing between twins in beta out-of-frame sequences was weaker because fewer shared sequences reduced the signal-to-noise ratio. Because the same donors could not be followed over many years, the conclusions depended on cross-sectional statistical analysis. Abundant cord blood beta clonotypes had fewer insertions, young adult naive repertoires showed a similar but weaker trend, and memory repertoires showed no such trend. Out-of-frame TCR alpha sequences shared between twins showed an excess of low generation-probability sequences compared with coincidental sharing between unrelated individuals. Invariant T cells such as MAIT and iNKT could partly confound zero-insertion analyses, though diverse VJ usage argued against this for most clonotypes.

According to the germline V gene (reference sequence), CDR1 reads DFQATT and CDR2 reads SNEGSKA. The CDR3 spans 14 residues, from the cysteine through the phenylalanine. The retained sequence is limited to the CDR3, 42 bases, with the frame set at the first base. V is cut back by 3 bases and J by 3 bases, with 4 bases in the junction unmatched. Ten or more counts support this clonotype. What this receptor recognizes is not known. Base qualities are not recorded, but no much larger clone differs from it by a single base. These sequences were also reported in another study, on yellow fever vaccine responses in identical twins. The second publication reports: The authors reported that the T cell response to vaccination in identical twins appeared partly convergent and partly personalized. In identical twins, the study followed T cell clones that responded to the vaccine with precision.

This receptor chain uses TRBV20-1 and TRBJ2-1; the junction holds 8 bases that match TRBD1. Material: PBMCs. This receptor was identified in a woman between 18 and 29 years old in good health. The sequenced DNA: TGCAGTGCTAGTCGAGACAGGGGCTACAATGAGCAGTTCTTC. Its product reads: CSASRDRGYNEQFF.